This entry is about one TCR beta chain. The data stem from a study of blood T cell repertoires in COVID-19. Study-wide background: The origin of the acute and convalescent COVID-19 samples was the United States, Italy and Spain. The cDNA or gDNA used as material had been derived from T cells, B-cell-depleted T cells, or PBMCs.

With V trimmed by 5 bases and J by 5 bases, 6 bases remained unmatched. Germline CDR1 SGHTA, CDR2 FQGTGA. The CDR3 is 15 amino acids. The authors' processing: Reference gene primer amplification gave nucleated cell count estimates. Clones were sequenced by immunoSEQ multiplex PCR, and TCRdb holds only the in-frame ones, with some missing. That table supplies the V and J calls and clone size; D and trimming were determined from the DNA. The sample comprises a few hundred thousand clones, more than 75% of which are singletons, and about 1% rests with the top ten. This sequence originates from a man aged 35 to 55 with acute or convalescent COVID-19. Sequenced sample: peripheral blood. The rearrangement links TRBV7-3 to TRBJ2-5, with 12 bases that match TRBD2. This chain's CDR3 is CASSPSGGVLETQYF. In DNA form, the CDR3 reads TGTGCCAGCAGCCCTAGCGGGGGGGTTCTGGAGACCCAGTACTTC.